This TCR beta chain was observed in a study of cytomegalovirus exposure and HLA in healthy donors. Points from the study as a whole: Many donors shared some public TCRs, even though most TCR sequences were rare.

Of note for this clone: Its antigen remains unknown.

This CDR3 region has 15 residues. Per the germline V gene, CDR1 is SGHRS and CDR2 is YFSETQ. V dropped 0 bases and J dropped 4 bases, with 14 bases sitting between them. 60 Vbeta and 13 Jbeta primers were used in PCR. Repertoires were generated with immunoSEQ multiplex PCR, while TCRdb's copy carries only in-frame clones and drops some. Recorded for this sample: approximately 170,000 clones. Donors consisted of healthy bone marrow donors. Each donor was nominally healthy when sampled (though unrecorded immune exposures were likely). Sequenced input: PBMCs. V is TRBV5-1 and J is TRBJ2-7, with D maybe TRBD1 (5 bases). This clonotype was sampled from a woman younger than 35 in good health and CMV-seropositive. The CDR3 DNA follows: TGCGCCAGCAGCTTGGGGGCAGGGTCAACGTACGAGCAGTACTTC. Translation: CASSLGAGSTYEQYF.